This T cell receptor beta chain came from a study of blood T cell repertoires in COVID-19. Across the whole study: PBMCs, B-cell-depleted T cells, or T cells provided the cDNA or gDNA that made up the material.

Unmatched junction bases numbered 5, after V lost 0 bases and J lost 1 base. Germline lookup yields CDR1 SGHRS and CDR2 YFSETQ. CDR3 length equals 17 residues. In the original processing: Amplification of reference gene primers was used by the study to estimate nucleated cell counts. The assay was immunoSEQ multiplex PCR, and TCRdb's table has in-frame clones only and misses some. The D gene and trimming were derived from the DNA, and the V and J assignments and clone size from that table. This table holds approximately 290,000 clones, just over 90% found once. Enrolled during active infection, Seattle patients were then followed longitudinally.

The genes are TRBV5-1 and TRBJ2-2; TRBD2 matches at 8 bases. The sequencing sample was made of peripheral blood. The clonotype comes from a woman in her twenties or thirties with COVID-19, enrolled during active disease. The DNA of the CDR3 is TGCGCCAGCAGCTTGGATTCGGCGGGGGGGAACACCGGGGAGCTGTTTTTT. This codes for CASSLDSAGGNTGELFF.